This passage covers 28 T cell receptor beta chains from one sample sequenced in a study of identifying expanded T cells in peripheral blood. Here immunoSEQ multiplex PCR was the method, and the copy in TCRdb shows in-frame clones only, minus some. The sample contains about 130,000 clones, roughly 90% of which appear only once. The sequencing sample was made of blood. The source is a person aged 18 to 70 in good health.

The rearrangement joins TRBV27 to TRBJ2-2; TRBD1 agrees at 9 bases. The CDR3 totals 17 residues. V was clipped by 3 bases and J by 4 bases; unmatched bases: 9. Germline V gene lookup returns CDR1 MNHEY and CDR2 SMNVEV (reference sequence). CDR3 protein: CASSFIRDRVGTGELFF. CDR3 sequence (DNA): TGTGCCAGCAGTTTCATAAGGGACAGGGTTGGCACCGGGGAGCTGTTTTTT.

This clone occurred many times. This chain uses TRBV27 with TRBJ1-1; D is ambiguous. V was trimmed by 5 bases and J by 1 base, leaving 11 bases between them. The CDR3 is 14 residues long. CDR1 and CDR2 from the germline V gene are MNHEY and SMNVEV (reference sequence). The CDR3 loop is CASSGYLQNTEAFF. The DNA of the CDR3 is TGTGCCAGCAGTGGATATCTCCAGAACACTGAAGCTTTCTTT.

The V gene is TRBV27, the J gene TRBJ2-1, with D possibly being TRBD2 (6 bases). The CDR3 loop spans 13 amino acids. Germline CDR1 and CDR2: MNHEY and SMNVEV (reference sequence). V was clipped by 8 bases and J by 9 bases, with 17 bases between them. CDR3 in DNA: TGTGCCAGCGGCCTTAGGGAGGTAAGTGAGCAGTTCTTC. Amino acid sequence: CASGLREVSEQFF.

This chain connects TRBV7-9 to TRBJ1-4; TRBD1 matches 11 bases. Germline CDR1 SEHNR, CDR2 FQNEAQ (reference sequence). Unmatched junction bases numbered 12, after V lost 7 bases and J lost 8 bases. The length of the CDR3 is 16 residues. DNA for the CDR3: TGTGCCAGCACCGTATGGGGACAGGGGGATTGGGAAAAACTGTTTTTT. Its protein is CASTVWGQGDWEKLFF. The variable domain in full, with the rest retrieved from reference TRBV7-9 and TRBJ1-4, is DTGVSQNPRHKITKRGQNVTFRCDPISEHNRLYWYRQTLGQGPEFLTYFQNEAQLEKSRLLSDRFSAERPKGSFSTLEIQRTEQGDSAMYLCASTVWGQGDWEKLFFGSGTQLSVL.

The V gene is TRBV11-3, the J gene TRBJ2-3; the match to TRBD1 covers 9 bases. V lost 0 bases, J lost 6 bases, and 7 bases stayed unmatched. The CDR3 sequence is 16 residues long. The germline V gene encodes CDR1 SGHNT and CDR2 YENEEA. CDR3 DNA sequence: TGTGCCAGCAGCTTAGATGGGGGGACAGGGACGGATACGCAGTATTTT. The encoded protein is CASSLDGGTGTDTQYF.

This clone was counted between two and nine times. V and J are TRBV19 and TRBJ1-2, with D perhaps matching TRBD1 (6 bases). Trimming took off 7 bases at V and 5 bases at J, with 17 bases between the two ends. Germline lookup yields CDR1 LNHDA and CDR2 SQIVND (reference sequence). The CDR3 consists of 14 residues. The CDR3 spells CASNPRDKNYGYTF. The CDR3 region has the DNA TGTGCCAGTAACCCCCGGGACAAGAATTATGGCTACACCTTC. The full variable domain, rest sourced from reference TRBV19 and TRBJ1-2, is DGGITQSPKYLFRKEGQNVTLSCEQNLNHDAMYWYRQDPGQGLRLIYYSQIVNDFQKGDIAEGYSVSREKKESFPLTVTSAQKNPTAFYLCASNPRDKNYGYTFGSGTRLTVV.

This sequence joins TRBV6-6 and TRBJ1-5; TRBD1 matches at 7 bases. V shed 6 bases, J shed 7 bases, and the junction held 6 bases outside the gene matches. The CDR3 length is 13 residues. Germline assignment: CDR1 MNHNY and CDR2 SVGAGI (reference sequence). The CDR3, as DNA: TGTGCCAGCAGCGACAGGGTGGACCAGCCCCAGCATTTT. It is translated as CASSDRVDQPQHF.

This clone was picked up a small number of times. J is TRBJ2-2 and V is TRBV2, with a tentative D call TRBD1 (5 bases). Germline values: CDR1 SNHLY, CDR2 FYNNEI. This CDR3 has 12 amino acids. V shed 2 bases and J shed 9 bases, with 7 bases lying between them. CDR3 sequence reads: CASSELDRELFF. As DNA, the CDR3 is TGTGCCAGCAGTGAATTGGACAGGGAGCTGTTTTTT.

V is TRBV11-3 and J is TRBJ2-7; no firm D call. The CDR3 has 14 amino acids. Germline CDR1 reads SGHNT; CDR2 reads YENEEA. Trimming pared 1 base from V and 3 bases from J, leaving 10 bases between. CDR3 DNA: TGTGCCAGCAGCTTAGGTCATCCGGGCTACGAGCAGTACTTC. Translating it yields CASSLGHPGYEQYF.

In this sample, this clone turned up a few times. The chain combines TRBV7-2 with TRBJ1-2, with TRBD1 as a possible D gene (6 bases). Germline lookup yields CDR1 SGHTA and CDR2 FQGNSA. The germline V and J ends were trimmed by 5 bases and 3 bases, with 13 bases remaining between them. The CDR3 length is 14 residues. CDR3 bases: TGTGCCAGCAGCCCACAGGGATCCCACTATGGCTACACCTTC. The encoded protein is CASSPQGSHYGYTF. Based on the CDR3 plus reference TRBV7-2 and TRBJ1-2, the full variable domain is GAGVSQSPSNKVTEKGKDVELRCDPISGHTALYWYRQSLGQGLEFLIYFQGNSAPDKSGLPSDRFSAERTGGSVSTLTIQRTQQEDSAVYLCASSPQGSHYGYTFGSGTRLTVV.

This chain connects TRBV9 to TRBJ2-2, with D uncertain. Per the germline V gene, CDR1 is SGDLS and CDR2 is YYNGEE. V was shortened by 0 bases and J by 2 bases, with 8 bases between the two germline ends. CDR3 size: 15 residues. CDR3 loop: CASSVGDTNTGELFF. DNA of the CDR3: TGTGCCAGCAGCGTAGGAGACACCAACACCGGGGAGCTGTTTTTT.

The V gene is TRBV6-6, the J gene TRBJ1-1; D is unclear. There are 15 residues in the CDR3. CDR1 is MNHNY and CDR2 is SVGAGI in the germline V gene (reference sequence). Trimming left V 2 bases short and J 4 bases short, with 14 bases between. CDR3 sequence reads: CASSYDHADITEAFF. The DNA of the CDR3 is TGTGCCAGCAGTTACGATCATGCCGACATCACTGAAGCTTTCTTT.

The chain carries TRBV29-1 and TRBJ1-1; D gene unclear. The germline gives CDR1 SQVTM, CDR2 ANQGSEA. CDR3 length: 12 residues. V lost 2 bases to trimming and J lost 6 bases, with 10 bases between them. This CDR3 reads CSVEQYLSEAFF. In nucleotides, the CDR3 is TGCAGCGTTGAACAATATCTCTCTGAAGCTTTCTTT.

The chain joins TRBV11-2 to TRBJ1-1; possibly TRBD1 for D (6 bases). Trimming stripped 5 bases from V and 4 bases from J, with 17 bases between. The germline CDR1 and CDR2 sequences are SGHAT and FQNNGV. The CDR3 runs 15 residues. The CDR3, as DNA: TGTGCCAGCAGCGGAGAAACAGGGTTGGCCACTGAAGCTTTCTTT. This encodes CASSGETGLATEAFF.

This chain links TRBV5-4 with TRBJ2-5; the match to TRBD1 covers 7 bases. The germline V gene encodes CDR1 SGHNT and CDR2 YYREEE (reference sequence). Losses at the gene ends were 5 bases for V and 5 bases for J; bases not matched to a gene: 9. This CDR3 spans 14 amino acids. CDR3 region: CASRRGQDGETQYF. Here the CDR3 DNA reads TGTGCCAGCAGGAGGGGGCAGGATGGCGAGACCCAGTACTTC.

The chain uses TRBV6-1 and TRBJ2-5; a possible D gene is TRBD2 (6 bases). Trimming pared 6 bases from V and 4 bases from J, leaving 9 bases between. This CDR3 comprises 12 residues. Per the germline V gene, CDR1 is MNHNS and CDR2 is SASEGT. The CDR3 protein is CASRDYRETQYF. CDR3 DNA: TGTGCCAGCAGGGACTACCGAGAGACCCAGTACTTC.

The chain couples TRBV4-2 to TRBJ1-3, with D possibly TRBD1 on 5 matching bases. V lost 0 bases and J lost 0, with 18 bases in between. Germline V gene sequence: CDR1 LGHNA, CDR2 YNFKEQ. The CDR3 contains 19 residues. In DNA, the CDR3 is TGTGCCAGCAGCCAAGAGAAGCAGGGTCCCCTCTTCTCTGGAAACACCATATATTTT. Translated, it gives CASSQEKQGPLFSGNTIYF.

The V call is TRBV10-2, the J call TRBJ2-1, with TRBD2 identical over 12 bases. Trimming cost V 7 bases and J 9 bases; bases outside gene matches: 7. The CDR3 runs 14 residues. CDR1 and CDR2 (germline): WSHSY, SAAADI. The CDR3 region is CASINLAGGSEQFF. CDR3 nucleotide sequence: TGCGCCAGCATAAACCTAGCGGGAGGGAGTGAGCAGTTCTTC.

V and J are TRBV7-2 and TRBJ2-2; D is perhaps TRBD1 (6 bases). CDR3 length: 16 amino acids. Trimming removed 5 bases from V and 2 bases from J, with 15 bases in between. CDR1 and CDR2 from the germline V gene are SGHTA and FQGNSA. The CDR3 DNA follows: TGTGCCAGCAGCCCCCAGGGGCTGGCAAACACCGGGGAGCTGTTTTTT. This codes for CASSPQGLANTGELFF.

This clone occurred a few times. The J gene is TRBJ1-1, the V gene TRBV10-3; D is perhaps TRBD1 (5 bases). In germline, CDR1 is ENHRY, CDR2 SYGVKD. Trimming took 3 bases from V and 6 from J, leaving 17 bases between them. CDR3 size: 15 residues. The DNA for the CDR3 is TGTGCCATCAGTGATCGGTCAGAATCGGGACCTGAAGCTTTCTTT. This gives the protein CAISDRSESGPEAFF.

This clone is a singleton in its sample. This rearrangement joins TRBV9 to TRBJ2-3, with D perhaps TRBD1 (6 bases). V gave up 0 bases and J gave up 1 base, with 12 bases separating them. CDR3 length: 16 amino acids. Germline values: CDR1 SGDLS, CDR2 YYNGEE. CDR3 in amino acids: CASSVDEGGGTDTQYF. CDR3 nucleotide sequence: TGTGCCAGCAGCGTAGACGAAGGGGGAGGCACAGATACGCAGTATTTT.

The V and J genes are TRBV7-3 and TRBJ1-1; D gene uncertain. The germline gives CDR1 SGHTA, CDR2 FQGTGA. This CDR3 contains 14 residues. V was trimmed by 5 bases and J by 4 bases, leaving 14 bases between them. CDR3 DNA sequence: TGTGCCAGCAGCCCCGGGGAAGGCAGCACTGAAGCTTTCTTT. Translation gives CASSPGEGSTEAFF. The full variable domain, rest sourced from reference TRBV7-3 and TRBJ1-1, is GAGVSQTPSNKVTEKGKYVELRCDPISGHTALYWYRQSLGQGPEFLIYFQGTGAADDSGLPNDRFFAVRPEGSVSTLKIQRTERGDSAVYLCASSPGEGSTEAFFGQGTRLTVV.

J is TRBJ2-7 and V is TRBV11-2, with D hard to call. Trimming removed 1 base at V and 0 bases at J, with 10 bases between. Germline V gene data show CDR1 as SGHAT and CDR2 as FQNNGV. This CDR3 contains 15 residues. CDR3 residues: CASSLGGINSYEQYF. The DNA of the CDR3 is TGTGCCAGCAGCTTAGGGGGAATAAACTCCTACGAGCAGTACTTC.

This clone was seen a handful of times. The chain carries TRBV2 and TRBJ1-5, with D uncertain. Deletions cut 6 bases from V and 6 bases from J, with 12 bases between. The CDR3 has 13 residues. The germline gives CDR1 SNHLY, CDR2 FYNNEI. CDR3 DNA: TGTGCCAGCAGCCCCAACGAGGGTCAGCCCCAGCATTTT. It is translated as CASSPNEGQPQHF.

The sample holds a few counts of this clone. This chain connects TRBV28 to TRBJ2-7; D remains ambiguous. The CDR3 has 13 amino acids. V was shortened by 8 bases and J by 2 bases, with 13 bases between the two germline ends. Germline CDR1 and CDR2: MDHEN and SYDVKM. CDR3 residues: CASGPSNTYEQYF. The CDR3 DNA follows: TGTGCCAGCGGGCCTTCCAACACCTACGAGCAGTACTTC. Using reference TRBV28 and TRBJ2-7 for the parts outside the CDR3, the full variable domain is DVKVTQSSRYLVKRTGEKVFLECVQDMDHENMFWYRQDPGLGLRLIYFSYDVKMKEKGDIPEGYSVSREKKERFSLILESASTNQTSMYLCASGPSNTYEQYFGPGTRLTVT.

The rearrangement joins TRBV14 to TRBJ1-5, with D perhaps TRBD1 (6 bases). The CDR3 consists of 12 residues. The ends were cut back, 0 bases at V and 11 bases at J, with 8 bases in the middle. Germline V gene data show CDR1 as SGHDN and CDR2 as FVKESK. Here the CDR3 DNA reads TGTGCCAGCAGCCAAGATAGGGGGACCCAGCATTTT. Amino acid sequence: CASSQDRGTQHF. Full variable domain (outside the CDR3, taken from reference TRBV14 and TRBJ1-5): EAGVTQFPSHSVIEKGQTVTLRCDPISGHDNLYWYRRVMGKEIKFLLHFVKESKQDESGMPNNRFLAERTGGTYSTLKVQPAELEDSGVYFCASSQDRGTQHFGDGTRLSIL.

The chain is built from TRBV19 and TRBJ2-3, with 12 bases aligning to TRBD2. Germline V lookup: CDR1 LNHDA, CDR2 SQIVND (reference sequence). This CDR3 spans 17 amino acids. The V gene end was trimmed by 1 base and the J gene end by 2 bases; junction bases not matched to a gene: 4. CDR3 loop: CASSIATSGSYTDTQYF. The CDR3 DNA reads TGTGCCAGTAGTATAGCGACTAGCGGGAGTTACACAGATACGCAGTATTTT. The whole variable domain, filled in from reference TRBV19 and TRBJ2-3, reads DGGITQSPKYLFRKEGQNVTLSCEQNLNHDAMYWYRQDPGQGLRLIYYSQIVNDFQKGDIAEGYSVSREKKESFPLTVTSAQKNPTAFYLCASSIATSGSYTDTQYFGPGTRLTVL.

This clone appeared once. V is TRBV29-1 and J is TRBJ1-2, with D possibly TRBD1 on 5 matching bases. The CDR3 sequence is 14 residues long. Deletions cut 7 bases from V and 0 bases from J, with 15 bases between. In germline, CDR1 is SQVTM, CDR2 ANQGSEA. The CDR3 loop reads CSDGTARANYGYTF. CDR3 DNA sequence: TGCAGCGACGGGACCGCTAGAGCTAACTATGGCTACACCTTC.